This T cell receptor beta chain stems from a study of cytomegalovirus exposure and HLA in healthy donors. This CDR3 contains 13 residues. Germline trimming cut 11 bases from V and 2 bases from J; bases unmatched to any gene: 5. CDR1 is LNHDA and CDR2 is SQIVND in the germline V gene (reference sequence). Findings of the study overall: Most TCR sequences were rare, but some public TCRs occurred in many donors. Altogether, 150 or so TCR beta chains were recorded as cytomegalovirus-associated. Later on, analysis showed that most CMV-associated TCR beta chains appeared to be HLA-restricted.

PCR involved 60 Vbeta and 13 Jbeta primers. TCRdb's table, derived via immunoSEQ multiplex PCR, lists solely in-frame clones and lacks some. The data contain tens of thousands of clones, around 78% of them seen just once; the ten biggest clones take up about 4.6%. With respect to this clone: Its antigen is as yet unknown.

This chain joins TRBV19 and TRBJ2-1; 8 bases are a match to TRBD2. The sample comprised PBMCs. This clonotype was obtained from a woman between 40 and 50 years old in good health and CMV-seropositive. The CDR3 here is CAAREGPYNEQFF. Here the CDR3 DNA reads TGTGCCGCCCGGGAGGGCCCCTACAATGAGCAGTTCTTC.